The entry that follows covers one T cell receptor beta chain sequence. Participant ages covered about 18 to 95 years across 25 or so US areas. The source of the sample is a study of blood T cell repertoires in COVID-19. Original methodology: Quantification of nucleated cells was approximated via reference gene primer amplification. Generated by immunoSEQ multiplex PCR, the TCRdb table keeps only in-frame clones and is missing some. V and J calls and clone size are those listed in that table; D and trimming were worked out from the DNA. The repertoire holds about 150,000 clones, 85% to 90% seen once, with more than 1% in the top ten. CDR1 is MDHEN, CDR2 SYDVKM, per germline. With V trimmed by 6 bases and J by 0 bases, 13 bases remained unmatched. The CDR3 contains 19 residues.

This chain uses TRBV28 with TRBJ2-6, with 8 bases aligning to TRBD1. Sequencing used PBMCs or T cells enriched from blood (not recorded which). The TCR originated in a woman in her thirties with acute COVID-19. The CDR3 is CASRRPLDRGYSGANVLTF. The CDR3 DNA is TGTGCCAGCAGACGACCGCTTGACAGGGGATACTCTGGGGCCAACGTCCTGACTTTC.